Listed below are T cell receptor beta chains from one sample, sequenced in a study of T cell changes during pregnancy in multiple sclerosis. Clones were read by immunoSEQ multiplex PCR, and TCRdb kept only the in-frame ones, dropping some. Altogether fewer than 90,000 clones are present, 90% to 95% being singletons, with the ten largest covering approximately 1.6%. The sequencing here drew on peripheral blood, taken after pregnancy. These receptors all come from a female donor in good health, enrolled as a control in a pregnancy study. CDR3s include the opening cysteine and the closing phenylalanine or tryptophan. The order of the fields is J gene, V gene, D gene, clone size, CDR3 protein, CDR3 DNA. D genes are given only for firm matches. Clone size is shown for a subset of rows, as once, few, many or a class of expanded clone.

>TRBJ2-3|TRBV5-4|TRBD1|once
CASSYGQASTDTQYF
TGTGCCAGCAGCTACGGACAGGCCAGCACAGATACGCAGTATTTT
>TRBJ1-1|TRBV14|-|-
CASSSTGLNTEAFF
TGTGCCAGCAGCAGCACAGGCTTGAACACTGAAGCTTTCTTT
>TRBJ2-5|TRBV5-1|-|-
CASSLREETQYF
TGCGCCAGCAGCTTGCGGGAAGAGACCCAGTACTTC
>TRBJ2-1|TRBV10-3|TRBD2|-
CAISLGLAGAEQFF
TGTGCCATCAGTTTAGGACTAGCGGGAGCTGAGCAGTTCTTC
>TRBJ1-2|TRBV6-1|TRBD1|-
CASTVGQGGYGYTF
TGTGCCAGCACTGTCGGACAGGGGGGATATGGCTACACCTTC
>TRBJ1-1|TRBV19|-|-
CASSIPLLNTEAFF
TGTGCCAGTAGTATACCCCTCTTGAACACTGAAGCTTTCTTT
>TRBJ2-1|TRBV19|TRBD2|-
CASEGPSGGKNLWNEQFF
TGTGCCAGTGAAGGGCCTAGCGGGGGGAAGAATTTATGGAATGAGCAGTTCTTC
>TRBJ2-7|TRBV2|TRBD1|-
CASSRSGGWREQYF
TGTGCCAGCAGTAGGTCAGGGGGCTGGCGTGAGCAGTACTTC
>TRBJ2-5|TRBV28|-|-
CASSSYLETQYF
TGTGCCAGCAGCTCCTACCTGGAGACCCAGTACTTC
>TRBJ1-5|TRBV7-9|-|-
CASSPEGSNQPQHF
TGTGCCAGCAGCCCGGAGGGTAGCAATCAGCCCCAGCATTTT
>TRBJ2-7|TRBV28|-|-
CASLGALTYSYEQYF
TGTGCCAGCCTTGGGGCACTTACGTACTCCTACGAGCAGTACTTC
>TRBJ2-2|TRBV6-5|TRBD1|-
CASSLQGRNTGELFF
TGTGCCAGCAGTTTACAGGGGCGGAACACCGGGGAGCTGTTTTTT
>TRBJ2-7|TRBV5-1|TRBD2|-
CASGTNSYEQYF
TGCGCCAGCGGGACTAACTCCTACGAGCAGTACTTC
>TRBJ2-5|TRBV7-2|TRBD1|-
CASSLRGQGAGETQYF
TGTGCCAGCAGCTTAAGGGGACAGGGGGCGGGAGAGACCCAGTACTTC
>TRBJ1-4|TRBV11-2|-|-
CASSLDPHFLSNEKLFF
TGTGCCAGCAGCTTAGACCCTCACTTTCTTTCTAATGAAAAACTGTTTTTT
>TRBJ2-2|TRBV2|TRBD1|-
CASSEGGGLFGTGELFF
TGTGCCAGCAGTGAAGGAGGGGGCTTATTTGGTACCGGGGAGCTGTTTTTT
>TRBJ2-1|TRBV30|TRBD2|once
CAWSGQSGRWPRSYNEQFF
TGTGCCTGGAGTGGTCAGAGCGGGAGATGGCCCCGATCCTACAATGAGCAGTTCTTC
>TRBJ2-7|TRBV7-2|-|-
CASSLTGRSYEQYF
TGTGCCAGCAGCTTAACAGGGCGTTCCTACGAGCAGTACTTC
>TRBJ1-1|TRBV4-1|-|-
CASSQSPSRTEAFF
TGCGCCAGCAGCCAGTCCCCCTCGAGAACTGAAGCTTTCTTT
>TRBJ2-1|TRBV19|-|-
CASSITRDIEQFF
TGTGCCAGTAGTATAACCAGAGACATTGAGCAGTTCTTC
>TRBJ2-6|TRBV6-5|TRBD1|-
CASRSTGAGANVLTF
TGTGCCAGCAGAAGTACAGGGGCTGGGGCCAACGTCCTGACTTTC
>TRBJ2-7|TRBV9|-|-
CASKGNSYEQYF
TGTGCCAGCAAGGGGAACTCCTACGAGCAGTACTTC
>TRBJ1-2|TRBV6-6|-|few
CASSPMRFERYGYTF
TGTGCCAGCAGTCCTATGCGATTTGAGCGGTATGGCTACACCTTC
>TRBJ2-3|TRBV28|TRBD2|-
CASKTGTSGDTQYF
TGTGCCAGCAAAACCGGGACTAGCGGCGATACGCAGTATTTT
>TRBJ2-2|TRBV18|-|once
CASSPRGSNTGELFF
TGTGCCAGCTCCCCCAGGGGATCGAACACCGGGGAGCTGTTTTTT
>TRBJ2-1|TRBV7-9|TRBD1|-
CASSFTGTVTYNEQFF
TGTGCCAGCAGCTTCACCGGGACAGTCACCTACAATGAGCAGTTCTTC
>TRBJ2-7|TRBV10-3|-|-
CAIKGVEYYEQYF
TGTGCCATCAAGGGGGTGGAATACTACGAGCAGTACTTC
>TRBJ2-1|TRBV4-1|-|-
CASSQVGRVSYNEQFF
TGCGCCAGCAGCCAAGTCGGCCGGGTCTCCTACAATGAGCAGTTCTTC
>TRBJ2-7|TRBV10-3|-|-
CAIRGSGLSYEQYF
TGTGCCATCAGGGGTAGCGGACTCTCCTACGAGCAGTACTTC
>TRBJ2-7|TRBV4-2|-|-
CASSQGQQLYEQYF
TGTGCCAGCAGCCAGGGACAACAGCTTTACGAGCAGTACTTC
>TRBJ2-3|TRBV27|-|-
CASSFSVRVVDTQYF
TGTGCCAGCAGTTTTAGTGTCAGGGTCGTAGATACGCAGTATTTT
>TRBJ1-4|TRBV4-1|TRBD1|-
CASSQAGRGRTNEKLFF
TGCGCCAGCAGCCAAGCCGGGAGGGGGCGGACTAATGAAAAACTGTTTTTT
>TRBJ2-7|TRBV29-1|TRBD2|-
CSVEEEREDYSYEQYF
TGCAGCGTTGAAGAGGAGCGGGAGGACTATTCCTACGAGCAGTACTTC
>TRBJ1-5|TRBV2|TRBD1|once
CASSDEQGDQPQHF
TGTGCCAGCAGTGACGAGCAGGGGGATCAGCCCCAGCATTTT
>TRBJ2-7|TRBV9|TRBD2|-
CASSAGLADYEQYF
TGTGCCAGCAGCGCCGGACTAGCGGATTACGAGCAGTACTTC
>TRBJ2-7|TRBV2|TRBD2|-
CAISSGTKSYEQYF
TGTGCCATCAGTAGCGGGACAAAGTCCTACGAGCAGTACTTC
>TRBJ2-5|TRBV5-1|TRBD1|-
CASSSGTAIQETQYF
TGCGCCAGCAGCTCGGGGACAGCAATACAAGAGACCCAGTACTTC
>TRBJ2-5|TRBV25-1|-|-
CASSEEETQYF
TGTGCCAGCAGTGAAGAGGAGACCCAGTACTTC
>TRBJ2-5|TRBV20-1|TRBD1|-
CSASDRETQYF
TGCAGTGCTTCGGACAGGGAGACCCAGTACTTC
>TRBJ1-3|TRBV9|-|-
CASSVEGGNTIYF
TGTGCCAGCAGCGTAGAGGGGGGAAACACCATATATTTT
>TRBJ2-7|TRBV5-5|TRBD1|once
CASSRTGSFYEQYF
TGTGCCAGCAGCCGGACAGGGTCTTTCTACGAGCAGTACTTC
>TRBJ1-1|TRBV19|-|-
CASTPGGTNTEAFF
TGTGCCAGTACCCCGGGGGGGACGAACACTGAAGCTTTCTTT
>TRBJ2-3|TRBV6-6|-|-
CATKNRIFSTDTQYF
TGTGCCACCAAAAACAGGATATTTTCCACAGATACGCAGTATTTT
>TRBJ2-2|TRBV7-9|-|-
CASSRTPNTGELFF
TGTGCCAGCAGTCGGACACCGAACACCGGGGAGCTGTTTTTT
>TRBJ1-3|TRBV2|TRBD1|-
CASSWGQGAGNTIYF
TGTGCCAGCAGTTGGGGGCAGGGGGCTGGAAACACCATATATTTT
>TRBJ2-2|TRBV7-9|-|-
CASSVSYRSTGELFF
TGTGCCAGCAGTGTATCGTATCGTTCCACCGGGGAGCTGTTTTTT
>TRBJ2-7|TRBV18|TRBD2|-
CASSPPGLAGGPYEQYF
TGTGCCAGCTCACCACCGGGACTAGCGGGAGGGCCTTACGAGCAGTACTTC
>TRBJ2-3|TRBV7-2|-|-
CASSSSTDTQYF
TGTGCCAGCAGCTCCTCCACAGATACGCAGTATTTT
>TRBJ1-3|TRBV5-1|-|-
CASSLGNSLSGNTIYF
TGCGCCAGCAGCTTGGGAAACTCCCTGTCGGGAAACACCATATATTTT
>TRBJ1-5|TRBV5-1|TRBD1|-
CASSLGDRGDQPQHF
TGCGCCAGCAGCTTGGGGGACAGGGGAGATCAGCCCCAGCATTTT
>TRBJ2-1|TRBV21-1|-|-
CASSIDCHNEQFF
TGTGCCAGCAGCATCGACTGCCACAATGAGCAGTTCTTC